The 8 T cell receptor beta chains below were found in one sample sequenced in a study of monozygotic twins with inflammatory bowel disease (dated 2019 in TCRdb). Libraries were built with 5' RACE. Sequencer: Illumina HiSeq 2500. After the reads were reprocessed by TCRdb, one entry was made per CDR3 protein sequence, with no DNA. For this sample, the table gives around 190,000 distinct CDR3 sequences. Clones ranked in the top ten supply 1.5% to 2% of the sample. The sequenced sample was blood. The receptors originated from a human donor with ulcerative colitis or Crohn's disease, or a healthy co-twin of an affected twin (not recorded which).

The chain links TRBV6-1 to TRBJ1-5; the TRBD1 assignment by TCRdb is unverifiable without DNA. Germline values: CDR1 MNHNS, CDR2 SASEGT. The CDR3 sequence is 16 residues long. CDR3 loop: CASSPGPGRGNQPQHF.

The gene calls are TRBV5-1 and TRBJ2-1; TCRdb indicates TRBD2, and absent DNA this call remains unverified. The CDR3 is made up of 15 amino acids. From germline, CDR1 is SGHRS and CDR2 YFSETQ. Here the CDR3 reads CASSQIAGGRDEQFF.

The chain links TRBV15 to TRBJ2-7. This CDR3 spans 13 amino acids. Germline values: CDR1 LNHNV, CDR2 YYDKDF (reference sequence). The CDR3 here is CATSRDSSYEQYF.

The chain links TRBV2 to TRBJ2-4; the D call of TRBD2 rests on TCRdb alone, since no DNA is present to check it. This CDR3 contains 16 residues. Germline assignment: CDR1 SNHLY and CDR2 FYNNEI. This CDR3 reads CATLPREGMAKNIQYF.

V gene TRBV12-3 or TRBV12-4 combines with J gene TRBJ2-2; TCRdb selects TRBD1, and the lack of DNA leaves this call unchecked. This CDR3 has 14 residues. The CDR3 here is CASSLWGAAGELFF.

The rearrangement uses TRBV28 and TRBJ1-5. Germline assignment: CDR1 MDHEN and CDR2 SYDVKM. This CDR3 spans 16 amino acids. This CDR3 reads CASSLDLLYSNQPQHF.

The chain employs TRBV12-3 or TRBV12-4 and TRBJ2-7; TCRdb calls TRBD2, which cannot be checked without DNA. The CDR3 has 15 amino acids. CDR3 in amino acids: CASSSASGALGEQYF.

This sequence joins TRBV5-5 and TRBJ2-1; TCRdb picks TRBD1, but there is no DNA to check that call. Germline V gene lookup returns CDR1 SGHKS and CDR2 YYEKEE (reference sequence). This CDR3 region has 11 residues. CDR3 amino acids: CASSLGQMGAF. Combining the CDR3 with reference TRBV5-5 and TRBJ2-1 gives the whole variable domain DAGVTQSPTHLIKTRGQQVTLRCSPISGHKSVSWYQQVLGQGPQFIFQYYEKEERGRGNFPDRFSARQFPNYSSELNVNALLLGDSALYLCASSLGQMGAFGPGTRLTVL.